The 8 T cell receptor beta chains below were found in one sample sequenced in a study of OX40 agonist ivuxolimab in advanced cancers. The data were produced by immunoSEQ multiplex PCR, yet TCRdb's version contains in-frame clones alone and is incomplete. The sample lists around 30,000 clones; approximately 84% were seen once. Sequencing used CD4+ or CD8+ T cells sorted from blood, obtained in a trial of the OX40 agonist ivuxolimab. These receptor sequences come from an adult with an advanced solid tumor such as melanoma, head and neck, liver or kidney cancer.

The chain carries TRBV30 and TRBJ1-2, with D hard to call. This CDR3 has 14 amino acids. Germline lookup yields CDR1 GTSNPN and CDR2 SVGIG (reference sequence). Trimming stripped 0 bases from V and 2 bases from J, with 10 bases between. The CDR3 is CAWSVSPANYGYTF. CDR3 nucleotides: TGTGCCTGGAGTGTATCCCCGGCCAACTATGGCTACACCTTC.

This clone was seen only once. The chain couples TRBV9 to TRBJ2-1; no firm D call. Trimming shortened V by 5 bases and J by 0 bases, and 12 bases separated the two germline ends. Germline V gene data show CDR1 as SGDLS and CDR2 as YYNGEE. The CDR3 extends over 15 amino acids. The CDR3 DNA reads TGTGCCAGCAGTCCGTTCCTCAGCTCCTACAATGAGCAGTTCTTC. Its translation is CASSPFLSSYNEQFF.

The chain recombines TRBV9 with TRBJ2-2; 7 bases are a match to TRBD1. Looked up from germline, CDR1 is SGDLS and CDR2 is YYNGEE. The CDR3 loop spans 17 amino acids. V trimming: 1 base; J trimming: 0 bases; junction bases outside the gene matches: 6. The CDR3 DNA sequence: TGTGCCAGCAGCGTAAGTAAGGGGGCCACGAACACCGGGGAGCTGTTTTTT. Its protein is CASSVSKGATNTGELFF.

The chain combines TRBV10-2 with TRBJ2-3; TRBD1 aligns across 7 bases. Germline values: CDR1 WSHSY, CDR2 SAAADI. The CDR3 runs 15 residues. V gave up 3 bases and J gave up 0 bases; unmatched junction bases: 3. CDR3 residues: CASSDGTESTDTQYF. As DNA, the CDR3 is TGCGCCAGCAGTGACGGGACAGAGAGCACAGATACGCAGTATTTT.

The table lists this clone with a count of one. The gene calls are TRBV7-2 and TRBJ2-5; TRBD2 matches at 10 bases. V lost 4 bases to trimming and J lost 5 bases; unmatched junction nucleotides: 4. This CDR3 spans 14 amino acids. Germline CDR1 is SGHTA and CDR2 is FQGNSA. The CDR3 reads CASSSLAGDETQYF. CDR3 coding DNA: TGTGCCAGCAGCTCGCTAGCGGGAGATGAGACCCAGTACTTC. Full variable domain (outside the CDR3, taken from reference TRBV7-2 and TRBJ2-5): GAGVSQSPSNKVTEKGKDVELRCDPISGHTALYWYRQSLGQGLEFLIYFQGNSAPDKSGLPSDRFSAERTGGSVSTLTIQRTQQEDSAVYLCASSSLAGDETQYFGPGTRLLVL.

This clone has a single count. The rearrangement links TRBV9 to TRBJ1-3, with 9 bases that match TRBD1. Germline CDR1 SGDLS, CDR2 YYNGEE. The CDR3 runs to 10 residues. Germline trimming cut 10 bases from V and 14 bases from J; bases unmatched to any gene: 7. This CDR3 reads CAENGQGLYF. The CDR3 coding sequence is TGTGCCGAGAATGGACAGGGGTTATATTTT. The complete variable domain, with remaining parts taken from reference TRBV9 and TRBJ1-3, reads DSGVTQTPKHLITATGQRVTLRCSPRSGDLSVYWYQQSLDQGLQFLIQYYNGEERAKGNILERFSAQQFPDLHSELNLSSLELGDSALYFCAENGQGLYFGEGSWLTVV.

This clone was detected once. This chain connects TRBV28 to TRBJ2-1; 8 nucleotides line up with TRBD1. The germline CDR1 and CDR2 sequences are MDHEN and SYDVKM. The CDR3 length is 13 residues. The V gene end was trimmed by 7 bases and the J gene end by 10 bases; junction bases not matched to a gene: 9. CDR3 sequence (DNA): TGTGCCAGCACAGGGACAGGAAATGAGGAGCAGTTCTTC. It yields the protein CASTGTGNEEQFF. The full variable domain, in which reference TRBV28 and TRBJ2-1 provide the parts outside the CDR3, is DVKVTQSSRYLVKRTGEKVFLECVQDMDHENMFWYRQDPGLGLRLIYFSYDVKMKEKGDIPEGYSVSREKKERFSLILESASTNQTSMYLCASTGTGNEEQFFGPGTRLTVL.

The chain links TRBV27 to TRBJ2-7; 9 nucleotides agree with TRBD1. The trim removed 5 bases at V and 5 bases at J, leaving 10 bases unmatched. Germline CDR1 and CDR2: MNHEY and SMNVEV (reference sequence). The CDR3 length is 15 residues. This CDR3 is CASSPRGTGRNEQYF. CDR3 coding DNA: TGTGCCAGCAGTCCCAGGGGGACAGGGCGCAACGAGCAGTACTTC.